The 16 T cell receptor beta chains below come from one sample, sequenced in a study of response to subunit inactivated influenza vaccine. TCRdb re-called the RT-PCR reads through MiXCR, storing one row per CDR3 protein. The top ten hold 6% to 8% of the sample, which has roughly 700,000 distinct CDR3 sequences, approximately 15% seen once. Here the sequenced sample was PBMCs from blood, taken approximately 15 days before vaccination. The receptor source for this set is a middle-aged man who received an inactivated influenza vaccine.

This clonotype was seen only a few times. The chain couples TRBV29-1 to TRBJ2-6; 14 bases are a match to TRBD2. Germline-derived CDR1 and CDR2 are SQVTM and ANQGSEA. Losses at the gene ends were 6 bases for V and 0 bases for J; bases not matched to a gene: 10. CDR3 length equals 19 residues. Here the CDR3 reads CSVGGTSGRRDSGANVLTF. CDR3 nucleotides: TGCAGCGTCGGTGGGACTAGCGGGAGACGAGACTCTGGGGCCAACGTCCTGACTTTC.

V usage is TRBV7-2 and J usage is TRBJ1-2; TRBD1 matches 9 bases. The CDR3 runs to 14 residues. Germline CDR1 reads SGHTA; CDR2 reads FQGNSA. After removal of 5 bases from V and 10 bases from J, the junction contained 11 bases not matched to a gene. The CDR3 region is CASSQNRGRSVYTF. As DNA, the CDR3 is TGTGCCAGCAGCCAAAACAGGGGGCGCAGTGTCTACACCTTC. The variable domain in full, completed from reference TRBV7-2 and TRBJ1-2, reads GAGVSQSPSNKVTEKGKDVELRCDPISGHTALYWYRQSLGQGLEFLIYFQGNSAPDKSGLPSDRFSAERTGGSVSTLTIQRTQQEDSAVYLCASSQNRGRSVYTFGSGTRLTVV.

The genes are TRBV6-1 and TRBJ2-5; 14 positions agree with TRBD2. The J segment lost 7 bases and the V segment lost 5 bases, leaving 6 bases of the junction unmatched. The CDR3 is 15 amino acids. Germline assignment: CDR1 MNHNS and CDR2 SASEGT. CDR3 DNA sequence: TGTGCCAGCAGTCCGGGACTAGCGGGGGTGGTGACCCAGTACTTC. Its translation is CASSPGLAGVVTQYF.

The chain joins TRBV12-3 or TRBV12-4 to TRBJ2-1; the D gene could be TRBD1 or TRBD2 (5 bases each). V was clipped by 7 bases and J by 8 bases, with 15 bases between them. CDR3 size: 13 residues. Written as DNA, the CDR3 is TGTGCCAGCAATGAGGGGCGAAGGGATGAGCAGTTCTTC. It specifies CASNEGRRDEQFF.

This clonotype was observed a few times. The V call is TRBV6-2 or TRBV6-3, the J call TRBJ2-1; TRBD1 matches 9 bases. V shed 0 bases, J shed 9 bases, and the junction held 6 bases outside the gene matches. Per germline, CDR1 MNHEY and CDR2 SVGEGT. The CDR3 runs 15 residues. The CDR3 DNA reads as TGTGCCAGCAGTTACTCAAGGACAGGGGCTCTTGAGCAGTTCTTC. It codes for CASSYSRTGALEQFF.

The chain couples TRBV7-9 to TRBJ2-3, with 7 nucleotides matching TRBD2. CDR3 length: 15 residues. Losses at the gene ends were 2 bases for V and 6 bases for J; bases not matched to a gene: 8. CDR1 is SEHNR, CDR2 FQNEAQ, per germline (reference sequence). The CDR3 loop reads CASSLSSGRGDTQYF. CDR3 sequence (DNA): TGTGCCAGCAGCTTAAGTTCGGGGAGGGGCGATACGCAGTATTTT.

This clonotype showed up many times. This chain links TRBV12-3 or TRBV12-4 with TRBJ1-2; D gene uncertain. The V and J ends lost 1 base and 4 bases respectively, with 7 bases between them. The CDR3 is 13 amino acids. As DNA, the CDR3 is TGTGCCAGCAGTTTAGTTAGGACCTATGGCTACACCTTC. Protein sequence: CASSLVRTYGYTF.

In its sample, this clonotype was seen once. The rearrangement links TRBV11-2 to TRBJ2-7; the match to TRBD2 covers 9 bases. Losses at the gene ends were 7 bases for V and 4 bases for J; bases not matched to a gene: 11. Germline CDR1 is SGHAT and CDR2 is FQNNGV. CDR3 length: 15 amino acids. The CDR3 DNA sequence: TGTGCCAGCACCGTGGTTAGCGGGAGTGGGTACGAGCAGTACTTC. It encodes CASTVVSGSGYEQYF. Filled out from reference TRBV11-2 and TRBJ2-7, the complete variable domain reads EAGVAQSPRYKIIEKRQSVAFWCNPISGHATLYWYQQILGQGPKLLIQFQNNGVVDDSQLPKDRFSAERLKGVDSTLKIQPAKLEDSAVYLCASTVVSGSGYEQYFGPGTRLTVT.

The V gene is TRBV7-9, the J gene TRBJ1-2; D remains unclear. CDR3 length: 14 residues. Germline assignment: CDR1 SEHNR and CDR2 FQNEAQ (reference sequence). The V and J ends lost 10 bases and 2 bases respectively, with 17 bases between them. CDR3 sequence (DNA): TGTGCCACCACTGGAATTGGAGTCAACTATGGCTACACCTTC. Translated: CATTGIGVNYGYTF.

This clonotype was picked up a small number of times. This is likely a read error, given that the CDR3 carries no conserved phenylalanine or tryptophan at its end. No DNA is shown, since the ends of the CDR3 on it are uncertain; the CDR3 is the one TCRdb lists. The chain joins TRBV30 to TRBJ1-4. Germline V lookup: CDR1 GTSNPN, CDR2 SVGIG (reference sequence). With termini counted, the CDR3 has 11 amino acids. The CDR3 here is CAWSVGLEREY.

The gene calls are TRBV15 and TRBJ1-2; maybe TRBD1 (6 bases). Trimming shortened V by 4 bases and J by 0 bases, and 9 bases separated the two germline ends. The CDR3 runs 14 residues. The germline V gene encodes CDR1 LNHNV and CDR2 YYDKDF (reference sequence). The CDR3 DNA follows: TGTGCCACCAGCATCGACAGGTCTAACTATGGCTACACCTTC. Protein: CATSIDRSNYGYTF.

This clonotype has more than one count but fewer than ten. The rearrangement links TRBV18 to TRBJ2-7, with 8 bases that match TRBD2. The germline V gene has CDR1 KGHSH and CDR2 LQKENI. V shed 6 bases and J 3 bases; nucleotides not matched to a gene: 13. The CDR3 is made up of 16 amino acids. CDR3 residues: CASSPVVGTRIYEQYF. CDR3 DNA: TGTGCCAGCTCGCCAGTCGTCGGGACTAGGATCTACGAGCAGTACTTC.

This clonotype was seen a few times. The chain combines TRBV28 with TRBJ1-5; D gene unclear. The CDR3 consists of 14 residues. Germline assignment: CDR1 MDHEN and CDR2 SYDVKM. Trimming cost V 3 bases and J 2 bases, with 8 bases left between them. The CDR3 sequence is CASSFHQRNQPQHF. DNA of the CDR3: TGTGCCAGCAGTTTTCACCAGCGCAATCAGCCCCAGCATTTT.

The CDR3 spells CASSLGSSNTGELFF. For the CDR3, the DNA is TGCGCCAGCAGCTTGGGGAGTTCGAACACCGGGGAGCTGTTTTTT. This chain uses TRBV5-1 with TRBJ2-2; no reliable D call. Germline lookup yields CDR1 SGHRS and CDR2 YFSETQ. The CDR3 is 15 amino acids. Trimming took off 0 bases at V and 0 bases at J, with 6 bases between the two ends. Using reference TRBV5-1 and TRBJ2-2 for the parts outside the CDR3, the full variable domain is KAGVTQTPRYLIKTRGQQVTLSCSPISGHRSVSWYQQTPGQGLQFLFEYFSETQRNKGNFPGRFSGRQFSNSRSEMNVSTLELGDSALYLCASSLGSSNTGELFFGEGSRLTVL.

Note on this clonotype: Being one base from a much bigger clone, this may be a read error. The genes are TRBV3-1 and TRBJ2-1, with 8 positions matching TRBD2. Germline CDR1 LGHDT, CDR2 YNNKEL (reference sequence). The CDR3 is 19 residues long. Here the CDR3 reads CASCQDPPNSGASYNEQFF. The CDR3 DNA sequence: TGTGCCAGCTGCCAAGACCCACCTAATAGCGGGGCGTCCTACAATGAGCAGTTCTTC.

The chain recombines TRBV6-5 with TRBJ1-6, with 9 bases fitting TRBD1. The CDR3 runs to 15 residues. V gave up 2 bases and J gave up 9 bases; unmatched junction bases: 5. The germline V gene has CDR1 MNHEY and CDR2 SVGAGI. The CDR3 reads CASSYRGQGRSPLHF. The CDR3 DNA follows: TGTGCCAGCAGTTACAGGGGACAGGGTCGTTCACCCCTCCACTTT.